In its sample, the clone carrying this TCR beta chain was seen once. What it binds is unknown. This CDR3 is 14 amino acids long. V lost 4 bases to trimming and J lost 3 bases; unmatched junction nucleotides: 2. Germline CDR1 is SGHTA and CDR2 is FQGNSA. This record belongs to a study of shared clonotypes between healthy human individuals. Study-wide context: Plates per donor: three CD4 naive, three CD4 memory, two CD8 naive, one CD8 memory.

Generated by immunoSEQ multiplex PCR, the TCRdb table keeps only in-frame clones and is missing some. The table records over 950,000 clones, 77% of them present only once. The CD4+ fraction was divided into a CD45RA+ naive subset and a CD45RA-negative memory subset. Study-level points and caveats: Although depth was large, rarefaction showed that sequencing of the sorted subsets was incomplete.

This TCR came from a man between 18 and 29 years old in good health. Some clones in this sample may be carry-over from other donors' samples. Sequenced material: memory CD4+ T cells from PBMCs. Subset: CD45RA-negative fraction. V usage is TRBV7-2 and J usage is TRBJ2-7; 11 bases line up with TRBD1. CDR3 sequence reads: CASSWDRGFYEQYF. In nucleotides, the CDR3 is TGTGCCAGCAGCTGGGACAGGGGGTTCTACGAGCAGTACTTC.